Listed below are T cell receptor beta chains from one sample, sequenced in a study of T cell responses to AZD1222 COVID-19 vaccine. TCRdb's table, derived via immunoSEQ multiplex PCR, lists solely in-frame clones and lacks some. This table holds fewer than 150,000 clones, roughly nine tenths found once. Source: peripheral blood, taken on day 0 of AZD1222 vaccination. Source of these receptors: an adult in good health. The CDR3 runs from the conserved cysteine through the conserved F or W. The D gene is left open where the match is weak. A clone size is listed for some rows: how often the clone was seen (once, few, many), or a class if it is expanded.

J | D | size | V | CDR3 | DNA
TRBJ2-7 | TRBD1 | - | TRBV11-2 | CASSPVTGLTYEQYF | TGTGCCAGCAGCCCGGTGACAGGGTTAACCTACGAGCAGTACTTC
TRBJ1-1 | TRBD1 | - | TRBV13 | CASSLRGRDTEAFF | TGTGCCAGCAGCTTAAGGGGGCGAGACACTGAAGCTTTCTTT
TRBJ1-3 | - | - | TRBV6-1 | CASSESAGVGNTIYF | TGTGCCAGCAGTGAATCTGCAGGGGTCGGAAACACCATATATTTT
TRBJ2-2 | TRBD1 | - | TRBV19 | CASSIEGMTGTGELFF | TGTGCCAGTAGTATAGAAGGAATGACAGGGACCGGGGAGCTGTTTTTT
TRBJ1-4 | - | - | TRBV14 | CASSQTGGLNEKLFF | TGTGCCAGCAGCCAAACCGGGGGTTTAAATGAAAAACTGTTTTTT
TRBJ2-2 | - | - | TRBV7-6 | CASSPAERSPTGELFF | TGTGCCAGCAGCCCCGCGGAAAGATCCCCAACCGGGGAGCTGTTTTTT
TRBJ2-5 | TRBD2 | - | TRBV19 | CASSSGGAVETQYF | TGTGCCAGTAGTAGCGGGGGGGCCGTGGAGACCCAGTACTTC
TRBJ1-2 | TRBD1 | - | TRBV6-5 | CASRETGFGGYTF | TGTGCCAGCAGGGAGACAGGGTTCGGTGGCTACACCTTC
TRBJ2-7 | TRBD2 | - | TRBV15 | CATSRTGTSGNYEQYF | TGTGCCACCAGCAGAACTGGGACTAGCGGAAACTACGAGCAGTACTTC
TRBJ1-1 | - | - | TRBV5-8 | CASSFDSATEAFF | TGTGCCAGCAGCTTCGATTCTGCAACTGAAGCTTTCTTT
TRBJ1-1 | - | - | TRBV21-1 | CASSKPGVDPEAFF | TGTGCCAGCAGCAAACCGGGCGTGGATCCTGAAGCTTTCTTT
TRBJ2-3 | TRBD2 | - | TRBV10-3 | CAIGILAGGSDTQYF | TGTGCCATCGGTATTCTAGCGGGAGGGTCAGATACGCAGTATTTT
TRBJ1-2 | TRBD1 | - | TRBV6-5 | CASSYSKGGGDGYTF | TGTGCCAGCAGTTACTCGAAAGGGGGCGGAGATGGCTACACCTTC
TRBJ2-7 | - | - | TRBV30 | CAWSVPRDEQYF | TGTGCCTGGAGTGTACCAAGAGACGAGCAGTACTTC
TRBJ1-5 | TRBD1 | - | TRBV7-2 | CASSSAGGNQPQHF | TGTGCCAGCAGCTCTGCAGGGGGGAATCAGCCCCAGCATTTT
TRBJ2-5 | - | - | TRBV10-3 | CAITPGDGGPGTQYF | TGTGCCATCACCCCGGGCGACGGGGGCCCTGGGACCCAGTACTTC
TRBJ1-6 | - | - | TRBV2 | CASSEVVGSNSPLHF | TGTGCCAGCAGTGAAGTCGTAGGGTCAAATTCACCCCTCCACTTT
TRBJ1-3 | - | few | TRBV12-3/TRBV12-4 | CASSLGGNTIYF | TGTGCCAGCAGTTTAGGGGGAAACACCATATATTTT
TRBJ1-2 | - | once | TRBV11-2 | CASSLVQDQRYLNYGYTF | TGTGCCAGCAGCTTAGTTCAGGACCAGAGGTACCTTAACTATGGCTACACCTTC
TRBJ2-1 | - | - | TRBV6-2/TRBV6-3 | CASSSSLRSHNEQFF | TGTGCCAGCAGTTCTTCATTGAGATCACACAATGAGCAGTTCTTC
TRBJ1-1 | - | - | TRBV6-5 | CASSHPKGYTEAFF | TGTGCCAGCAGCCACCCGAAGGGATACACTGAAGCTTTCTTT
TRBJ1-3 | TRBD1 | - | TRBV18 | CASSPPGQGRGTIYF | TGTGCCAGCTCACCACCGGGACAGGGGCGCGGGACCATATATTTT
TRBJ1-1 | - | - | TRBV19 | CASSKWGPTEAFF | TGTGCCAGTAGTAAGTGGGGGCCCACTGAAGCTTTCTTT
TRBJ1-1 | - | - | TRBV27 | CASSFSRGRNTEAFF | TGTGCCAGCAGTTTTTCAAGGGGCCGAAACACTGAAGCTTTCTTT
TRBJ2-7 | - | - | TRBV30 | CAWSPTAFYEQYF | TGTGCCTGGAGTCCCACAGCGTTCTACGAGCAGTACTTC
TRBJ2-7 | TRBD1 | once | TRBV18 | CASSPKGAPDEQYF | TGTGCCAGCTCACCCAAGGGGGCGCCGGACGAGCAGTACTTC
TRBJ2-1 | - | - | TRBV5-4 | CASSLETRGGEQFF | TGTGCCAGCAGCTTGGAGACCAGGGGCGGTGAGCAGTTCTTC
TRBJ2-1 | - | - | TRBV27 | CASSSPALSYNEQFF | TGTGCCAGCAGTTCCCCAGCCCTCTCCTACAATGAGCAGTTCTTC
TRBJ2-7 | TRBD1 | - | TRBV19 | CATRDRAYSYEQYF | TGTGCCACGCGGGACAGGGCCTACTCCTACGAGCAGTACTTC
TRBJ1-2 | - | - | TRBV30 | CAWKARGARGYGYTF | TGTGCCTGGAAGGCAAGGGGGGCGAGAGGGTATGGCTACACCTTC
TRBJ2-5 | TRBD2 | - | TRBV3-1/TRBV3-2 | CASSARAGGPGETQYF | TGTGCCAGCAGCGCAAGGGCGGGGGGGCCCGGAGAGACCCAGTACTTC
TRBJ1-2 | TRBD1 | - | TRBV3-1/TRBV3-2 | CASSPGQGLYGYTF | TGTGCCAGCAGCCCCGGACAGGGTCTCTATGGCTACACCTTC
TRBJ1-4 | - | - | TRBV2 | CASTRGSDEKLFF | TGTGCCAGCACCCGGGGATCCGATGAAAAACTGTTTTTT
TRBJ2-3 | - | - | TRBV4-1 | CASSQGVSTDTQYF | TGCGCCAGCAGCCAAGGGGTAAGCACAGATACGCAGTATTTT
TRBJ1-2 | TRBD1 | few | TRBV27 | CASSRDSPPNYGYTF | TGTGCCAGCAGTAGGGACAGCCCTCCTAACTATGGCTACACCTTC
TRBJ1-1 | TRBD1 | - | TRBV29-1 | CSAERQGNTEAFF | TGCAGCGCCGAGCGACAGGGGAACACTGAAGCTTTCTTT